This entry lists 26 T cell receptor beta chains sequenced from one sample in a study of shared clonotypes between healthy human individuals. The table came from immunoSEQ multiplex PCR; TCRdb's copy has only in-frame clones and leaves some out. The sample carries roughly 2,500,000 clones, approximately 93% recorded once. Sequencing was performed on naive CD4+ T cells from PBMCs. Subset in this sample: CD45RA+ positively selected. Source of these receptors: a man aged 18-30 years in good health. Some clones in this sample may be carry-over from other donors' samples.

The gene calls are TRBV28 and TRBJ2-1, with D perhaps TRBD2 (5 bases). V shed 8 bases and J shed 8 bases, with 10 bases lying between them. The CDR3 totals 11 residues. Germline V gene data show CDR1 as MDHEN and CDR2 as SYDVKM. The CDR3 reads CASGSSDEQFF. CDR3 bases: TGTGCCAGCGGGAGTAGCGATGAGCAGTTCTTC.

V and J are TRBV28 and TRBJ1-5; D not certain. The CDR3 loop spans 15 amino acids. Germline V lookup: CDR1 MDHEN, CDR2 SYDVKM. V was clipped by 3 bases and J by 3 bases, with 12 bases between them. The CDR3 bases are TGTGCCAGCAGTTTTGCAGGTGGGAACAATCAGCCCCAGCATTTT. Amino acid sequence: CASSFAGGNNQPQHF.

Of note for this clone: This specimen includes other DNA sequences encoding the same CDR3. The chain couples TRBV5-4 to TRBJ2-3, with D possibly being TRBD2 (6 bases). The CDR3 is made up of 14 amino acids. Germline values: CDR1 SGHNT, CDR2 YYREEE (reference sequence). Trimming took off 3 bases at V and 1 base at J, with 9 bases between the two ends. The chain's CDR3 is CASSSTGGTDTQYF. The DNA for the CDR3 is TGTGCCAGCAGCTCGACGGGAGGCACAGATACGCAGTATTTT.

The genes are TRBV27 and TRBJ2-2, with D tentatively TRBD2 (5 bases). The CDR3 contains 15 residues. Germline assignment: CDR1 MNHEY and CDR2 SMNVEV (reference sequence). Between the trimmed V and J ends, which lost 3 bases and 3 bases, there was a span of 11 bases. The CDR3 protein is CASSFRRADTGELFF. The CDR3 DNA follows: TGTGCCAGCAGTTTCCGCAGAGCGGACACCGGGGAGCTGTTTTTT.

This clone is a singleton in its sample. The chain recombines TRBV7-6 with TRBJ2-3; 7 nucleotides align to TRBD2. Trimming cost V 2 bases and J 0 bases; bases outside gene matches: 8. This CDR3 region has 17 residues. CDR1 is SGHVS, CDR2 FNYEAQ, per germline. CDR3 residues: CASSLLGLAASTDTQYF. Here the CDR3 DNA reads TGTGCCAGCAGCTTACTGGGGCTAGCGGCTAGCACAGATACGCAGTATTTT.

V usage is TRBV21-1 and J usage is TRBJ2-7; TRBD1, the table's D call, lacks a check against the DNA. TRBV21-1 is flagged as a pseudogene. The CDR3 totals 13 residues. The CDR3 nucleotides read TGTGCCAGCAGCAAGAGGACAGGGTCCGAGCAGTACTTC. It specifies CASSKRTGSEQYF.

V and J are TRBV6-5 and TRBJ1-6; D might be TRBD1 (5 bases). The CDR3 length is 15 residues. Deletions cut 10 bases from V and 7 bases from J, with 20 bases between. Germline CDR1 reads MNHEY; CDR2 reads SVGAGI. For the CDR3, the DNA is TGTGCCACACGGGACGGTTCTCTGGCGAATTCACCCCTCCACTTT. Amino acid sequence: CATRDGSLANSPLHF.

The chain has TRBV2 and TRBJ1-5; tentative D call: TRBD1 (6 bases). Germline V gene lookup returns CDR1 SNHLY and CDR2 FYNNEI. This CDR3 spans 16 amino acids. Deletions cut 5 bases from V and 5 bases from J, with 19 bases between. In DNA form, the CDR3 reads TGTGCCAGCAGTCCCGAGGGAGGGGGGAATTATCAGCCCCAGCATTTT. Amino acid sequence: CASSPEGGGNYQPQHF.

J is TRBJ1-4 and V is TRBV6-1; maybe TRBD1 (6 bases). Between the trimmed V and J ends, which lost 1 base and 7 bases, there was a span of 10 bases. The CDR3 loop spans 14 amino acids. CDR1 is MNHNS and CDR2 is SASEGT in the germline V gene. In nucleotides, the CDR3 is TGTGCCAGCAGTGAAGGGGGGCTGATTGAAAAACTGTTTTTT. Translating gives CASSEGGLIEKLFF.

The rearrangement uses TRBV11-2 and TRBJ1-5; 7 nucleotides match TRBD1. This CDR3 spans 16 amino acids. With 5 bases clipped from V and 2 bases from J, the junction kept 9 bases outside the gene matches. Germline V gene sequence: CDR1 SGHAT, CDR2 FQNNGV. CDR3 in DNA: TGTGCCAGCAGCATACAGAACAGGGGTGGCAATCAGCCCCAGCATTTT. This sequence encodes CASSIQNRGGNQPQHF.

The CDR3 DNA follows: TGTGCCATTCGACAGCGGGAGGGTCAAGAGACCCAGTACTTC. This encodes CAIRQREGQETQYF. The V and J genes are TRBV2 and TRBJ2-5, with 10 nucleotides matching TRBD2. Trimming removed 10 bases from V and 2 bases from J; junction bases left unmatched: 7. The CDR3 has 14 residues. Germline-derived CDR1 and CDR2 are SNHLY and FYNNEI.

This sequence joins TRBV7-2 and TRBJ2-7; a weak D match, TRBD2 (6 bases). This CDR3 is 15 amino acids long. V gave up 4 bases and J gave up 0 bases, with 13 bases separating them. Looked up from germline, CDR1 is SGHTA and CDR2 is FQGNSA. The CDR3 nucleotides are TGTGCCAGCAGCTCTAGCGCCACCAGCTCCTACGAGCAGTACTTC. Its translation: CASSSSATSSYEQYF. The entire variable domain, with the rest obtained from reference TRBV7-2 and TRBJ2-7, is as follows: GAGVSQSPSNKVTEKGKDVELRCDPISGHTALYWYRQSLGQGLEFLIYFQGNSAPDKSGLPSDRFSAERTGGSVSTLTIQRTQQEDSAVYLCASSSSATSSYEQYFGPGTRLTVT.

The rearrangement joins TRBV5-1 to TRBJ2-7, with a possible D match to TRBD1 (7 bases). The germline gives CDR1 SGHRS, CDR2 YFSETQ. CDR3 length equals 13 residues. V was shortened by 7 bases and J by 3 bases, with 14 bases between the two germline ends. CDR3: CASAGQSVYEQYF. Written as DNA, the CDR3 is TGCGCCAGCGCGGGACAGTCAGTCTACGAGCAGTACTTC.

The table lists this clone with a few counts. The rearrangement links TRBV2 to TRBJ1-1; 7 bases are a match to TRBD1. The length of the CDR3 is 14 residues. Losses at the gene ends were 6 bases for V and 7 bases for J; bases not matched to a gene: 11. Germline V gene lookup returns CDR1 SNHLY and CDR2 FYNNEI. The CDR3, as DNA: TGTGCCAGCAGCGACGAGGGGGCTGGTAGTGAAGCTTTCTTT. It yields the protein CASSDEGAGSEAFF.

V usage is TRBV11-3 and J usage is TRBJ2-3; D is unclear. Germline assignment: CDR1 SGHNT and CDR2 YENEEA. V gave up 4 bases and J gave up 2 bases, with 7 bases separating them. CDR3 length: 13 residues. CDR3 loop: CASSSQVTDTQYF. In DNA form, the CDR3 reads TGTGCCAGCAGCTCCCAGGTCACAGATACGCAGTATTTT.

V is TRBV19 and J is TRBJ1-2, with a weak D call TRBD1 (6 bases). Trimming pared 4 bases from V and 6 bases from J, leaving 15 bases between. The germline CDR1 and CDR2 sequences are LNHDA and SQIVND (reference sequence). This CDR3 spans 14 amino acids. The CDR3 nucleotides read TGTGCCAGTAGTACTCGCCTAACAGGGAATGGCTACACCTTC. Amino acids: CASSTRLTGNGYTF.

This chain uses TRBV28 with TRBJ2-3; TRBD1 might be the D (6 bases). The CDR3 is made up of 15 amino acids. Trimming pared 5 bases from V and 5 bases from J, leaving 17 bases between. Germline V CDR1 and CDR2: MDHEN, SYDVKM. CDR3 DNA: TGTGCCAGCAGTCCCATCGGACAGTACATAGATACGCAGTATTTT. Protein product: CASSPIGQYIDTQYF.

Of note for this clone: Different DNA sequences within this sample yield the same CDR3. V gene TRBV7-2 combines with J gene TRBJ2-5; TRBD2 agrees at 15 bases. CDR1 and CDR2 from the germline V gene are SGHTA and FQGNSA. After removal of 4 bases from V and 5 bases from J, the junction contained 2 bases not matched to a gene. The CDR3 sequence is 15 residues long. Written as DNA, the CDR3 is TGTGCCAGCAGCTCCGGACTAGCGGGAGGGGAGACCCAGTACTTC. It encodes CASSSGLAGGETQYF. Drawing the rest from reference TRBV7-2 and TRBJ2-5, the complete variable domain is GAGVSQSPSNKVTEKGKDVELRCDPISGHTALYWYRQSLGQGLEFLIYFQGNSAPDKSGLPSDRFSAERTGGSVSTLTIQRTQQEDSAVYLCASSSGLAGGETQYFGPGTRLLVL.

The CDR3 bases are TGTGCCAGCAGCAAGACTAGGACTACGCGAGAGACCCAGTACTTC. It yields the protein CASSKTRTTRETQYF. The chain uses TRBV5-4 and TRBJ2-5, with D possibly TRBD2 on 6 matching bases. Germline assignment: CDR1 SGHNT and CDR2 YYREEE (reference sequence). The CDR3 runs to 15 residues. The ends were cut back, 4 bases at V and 4 bases at J, with 17 bases in the middle.

This chain links TRBV9 with TRBJ2-1; tentative D call: TRBD2 (6 bases). The CDR3 is 14 residues long. Per germline, CDR1 SGDLS and CDR2 YYNGEE. Trimming removed 0 bases from V and 7 bases from J, with 11 bases in between. In DNA form, the CDR3 reads TGTGCCAGCAGCGTAGCTATAGCGGAGAATGAGCAGTTCTTC. This encodes CASSVAIAENEQFF. The variable domain in full, with the rest retrieved from reference TRBV9 and TRBJ2-1, is DSGVTQTPKHLITATGQRVTLRCSPRSGDLSVYWYQQSLDQGLQFLIQYYNGEERAKGNILERFSAQQFPDLHSELNLSSLELGDSALYFCASSVAIAENEQFFGPGTRLTVL.

This clone was picked up one time. The chain joins TRBV4-1 to TRBJ2-5; D not resolved. The CDR3 runs to 12 residues. Germline values: CDR1 MGHRA, CDR2 YSYEKL. Trimming removed 1 base at V and 7 bases at J, with 7 bases between. As DNA, the CDR3 is TGCGCCAGCAGCCAAGGTATAGGGACCCAGTACTTC. Amino acids: CASSQGIGTQYF.

Only a few counts were recorded for this clone. This chain uses TRBV29-1 with TRBJ1-1, with D possibly TRBD1 on 5 matching bases. The CDR3 has 11 residues. Deletions cut 3 bases from V and 10 bases from J, with 12 bases between. From germline, CDR1 is SQVTM and CDR2 ANQGSEA. The CDR3 reads CSVDGRVGAFF. CDR3 nucleotides: TGCAGCGTTGACGGCAGGGTAGGAGCTTTCTTT. Using reference TRBV29-1 and TRBJ1-1 for the parts outside the CDR3, the full variable domain is SAVISQKPSRDICQRGTSLTIQCQVDSQVTMMFWYRQQPGQSLTLIATANQGSEATYESGFVIDKFPISRPNLTFSTLTVSNMSPEDSSIYLCSVDGRVGAFFGQGTRLTVV.

The chain combines TRBV6-1 with TRBJ1-5; unclear D gene. V lost 2 bases to trimming and J lost 9 bases, with 11 bases between them. There are 13 residues in the CDR3. CDR1 and CDR2 (germline): MNHNS, SASEGT. For the CDR3, the DNA is TGTGCCAGCAGTGAAAGTAGGAGGACGCCCCAGCATTTT. As protein: CASSESRRTPQHF.

On this clone itself: The sample carries other DNA sequences with the same CDR3. The V call is TRBV9, the J call TRBJ1-2; D gene unclear. The V and J ends lost 0 bases and 5 bases respectively, with 5 bases between them. Germline V CDR1 and CDR2: SGDLS, YYNGEE. This CDR3 comprises 12 residues. The CDR3 nucleotides read TGTGCCAGCAGCGTAGCCGGTTATGGCTACACCTTC. Amino acids: CASSVAGYGYTF.

The chain carries TRBV4-1 and TRBJ2-1; 8 nucleotides match TRBD2. Germline V CDR1 and CDR2: MGHRA, YSYEKL. The CDR3 runs 15 residues. V was pared by 4 bases and J by 7 bases, with 9 bases of the junction left unmatched. CDR3 nucleotide sequence: TGCGCCAGCAGCCGTGTGCGGGGGGATTTTAATGAGCAGTTCTTC. This gives the protein CASSRVRGDFNEQFF.

The chain combines TRBV6-6 with TRBJ1-5; D ambiguous. V was clipped by 4 bases and J by 0 bases, with 13 bases between them. This CDR3 contains 16 residues. The germline V gene encodes CDR1 MNHNY and CDR2 SVGAGI (reference sequence). This CDR3 is CASSFLPSYSNQPQHF. DNA for the CDR3: TGTGCCAGCAGTTTCCTACCTTCTTATAGCAATCAGCCCCAGCATTTT.